The present entry profiles one TCR beta chain with its context. In assigning cohorts, the study relied on participant-reported clinical history. Assay used: immunoSEQ multiplex PCR; TCRdb lists only in-frame clones, some missing. The sample lists some 370,000 clones; under 85% were seen once. The source of the sample is a study of blood T cell repertoires in COVID-19. Looking at the study overall: COVID-19 samples, acute and convalescent, were from the United States, Italy and Spain. Nucleic acid was either cDNA or gDNA, and it came from T cells, B-cell-depleted T cells, or PBMCs.

Specimen: PBMCs or T cells enriched from blood (not recorded which). The sequence derives from a woman in her forties or fifties who had recovered from COVID-19.

CDR3 DNA sequence: TGTGCCACCCGGAGGGGCATCAACACTGAAGCTTTCTTT. It specifies CATRRGINTEAFF. The rearrangement links TRBV6-5 to TRBJ1-1; a weak D match, TRBD1 (5 bases). The CDR3 covers 13 residues. The germline CDR1 and CDR2 sequences are MNHEY and SVGAGI. Trimming took 10 bases from V and 2 from J, leaving 14 bases between them.